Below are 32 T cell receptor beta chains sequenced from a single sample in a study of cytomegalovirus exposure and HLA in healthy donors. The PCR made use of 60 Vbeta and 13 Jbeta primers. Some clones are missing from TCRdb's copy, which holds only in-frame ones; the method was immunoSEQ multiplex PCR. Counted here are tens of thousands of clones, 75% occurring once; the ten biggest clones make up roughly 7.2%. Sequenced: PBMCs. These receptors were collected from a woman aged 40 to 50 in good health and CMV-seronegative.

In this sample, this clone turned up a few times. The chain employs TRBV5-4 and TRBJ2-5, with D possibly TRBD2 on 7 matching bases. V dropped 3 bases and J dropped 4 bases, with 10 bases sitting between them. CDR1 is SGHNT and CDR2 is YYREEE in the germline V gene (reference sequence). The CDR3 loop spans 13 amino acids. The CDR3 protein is CASSSRGRETQYF. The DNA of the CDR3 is TGTGCCAGCAGCTCGCGGGGGCGAGAGACCCAGTACTTC.

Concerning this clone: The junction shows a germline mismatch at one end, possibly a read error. In DNA form, the CDR3 reads TGTTCCAGCAGCTTATTAAACACTGAAGCTTTCTTT. Protein: CSSSLLNTEAFF. The chain recombines TRBV7-9 with TRBJ1-1; no firm D call. CDR1 and CDR2 (germline): SEHNR, FQNEAQ (reference sequence). This CDR3 spans 12 amino acids. The entire variable domain, with the rest obtained from reference TRBV7-9 and TRBJ1-1, is as follows: DTGVSQNPRHKITKRGQNVTFRCDPISEHNRLYWYRQTLGQGPEFLTYFQNEAQLEKSRLLSDRFSAERPKGSFSTLEIQRTEQGDSAMYLCSSSLLNTEAFFGQGTRLTVV.

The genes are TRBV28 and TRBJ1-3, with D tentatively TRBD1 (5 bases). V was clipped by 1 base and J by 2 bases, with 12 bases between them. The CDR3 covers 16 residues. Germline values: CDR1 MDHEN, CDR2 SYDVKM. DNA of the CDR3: TGTGCCAGCAGTTTATACGGGGGAGTGCCTGGAAACACCATATATTTT. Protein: CASSLYGGVPGNTIYF. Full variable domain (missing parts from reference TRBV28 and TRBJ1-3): DVKVTQSSRYLVKRTGEKVFLECVQDMDHENMFWYRQDPGLGLRLIYFSYDVKMKEKGDIPEGYSVSREKKERFSLILESASTNQTSMYLCASSLYGGVPGNTIYFGEGSWLTVV.

The CDR3: CSARDFYEQFF. CDR3 bases: TGCAGTGCTAGAGATTTCTATGAGCAGTTCTTC. The chain has TRBV20-1 and TRBJ2-1; no clear D gene. V was trimmed by 0 bases and J by 8 bases, leaving 5 bases between them. The CDR3 is 11 residues long. Germline V gene sequence: CDR1 DFQATT, CDR2 SNEGSKA (reference sequence).

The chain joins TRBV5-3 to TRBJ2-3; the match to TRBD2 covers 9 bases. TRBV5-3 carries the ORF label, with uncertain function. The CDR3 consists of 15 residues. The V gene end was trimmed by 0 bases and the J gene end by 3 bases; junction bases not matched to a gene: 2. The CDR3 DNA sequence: TGTGCCAGAAGCTTGGCTAGCGGGATGACAGATACGCAGTATTTT. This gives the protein CARSLASGMTDTQYF.

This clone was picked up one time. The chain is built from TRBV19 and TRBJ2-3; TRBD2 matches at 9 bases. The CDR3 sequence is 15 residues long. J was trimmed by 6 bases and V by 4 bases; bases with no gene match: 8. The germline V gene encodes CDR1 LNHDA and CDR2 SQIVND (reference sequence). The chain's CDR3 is CASSRVAGVVDTQYF. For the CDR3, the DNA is TGTGCCAGTAGTAGGGTAGCGGGAGTCGTCGATACGCAGTATTTT.

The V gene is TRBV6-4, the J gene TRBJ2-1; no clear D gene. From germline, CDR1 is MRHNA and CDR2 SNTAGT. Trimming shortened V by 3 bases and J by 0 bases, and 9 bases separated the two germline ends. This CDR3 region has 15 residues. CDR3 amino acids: CASSEGPSSYNEQFF. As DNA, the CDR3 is TGTGCCAGCAGTGAGGGCCCCAGCTCCTACAATGAGCAGTTCTTC.

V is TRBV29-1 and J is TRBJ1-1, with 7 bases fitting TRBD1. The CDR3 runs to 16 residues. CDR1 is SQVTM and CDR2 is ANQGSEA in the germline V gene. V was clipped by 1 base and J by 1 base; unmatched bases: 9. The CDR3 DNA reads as TGCAGCGTTGAAGCCTGGGGGACAGTCGGGAACACTGAAGCTTTCTTT. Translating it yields CSVEAWGTVGNTEAFF.

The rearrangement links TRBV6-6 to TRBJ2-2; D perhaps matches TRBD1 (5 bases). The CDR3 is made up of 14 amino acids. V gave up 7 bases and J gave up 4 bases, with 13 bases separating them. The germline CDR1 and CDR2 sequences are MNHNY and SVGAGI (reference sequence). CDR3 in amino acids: CASKQASSTGELFF. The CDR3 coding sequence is TGTGCCAGCAAACAGGCGTCGTCCACCGGGGAGCTGTTTTTT.

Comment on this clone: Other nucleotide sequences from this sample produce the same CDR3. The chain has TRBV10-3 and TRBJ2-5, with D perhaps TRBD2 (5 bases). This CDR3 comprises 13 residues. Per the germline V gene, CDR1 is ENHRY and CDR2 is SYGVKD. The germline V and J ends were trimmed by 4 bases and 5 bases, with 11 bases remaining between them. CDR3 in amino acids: CAISGGVGETQYF. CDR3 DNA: TGTGCCATCAGTGGGGGAGTCGGGGAGACCCAGTACTTC.

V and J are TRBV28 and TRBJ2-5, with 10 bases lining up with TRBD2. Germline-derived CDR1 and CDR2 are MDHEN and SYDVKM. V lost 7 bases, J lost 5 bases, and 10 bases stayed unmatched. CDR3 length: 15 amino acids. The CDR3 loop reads CASTALAGDSETQYF. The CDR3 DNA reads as TGTGCCAGCACCGCCCTAGCGGGAGATTCGGAGACCCAGTACTTC.

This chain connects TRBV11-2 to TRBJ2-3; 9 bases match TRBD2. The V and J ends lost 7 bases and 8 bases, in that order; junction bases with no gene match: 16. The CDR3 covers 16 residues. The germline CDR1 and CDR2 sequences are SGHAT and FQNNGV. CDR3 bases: TGTGCCAGCACCCCAAACCCCGGGACTAGCAAGGGTACGCAGTATTTT. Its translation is CASTPNPGTSKGTQYF.

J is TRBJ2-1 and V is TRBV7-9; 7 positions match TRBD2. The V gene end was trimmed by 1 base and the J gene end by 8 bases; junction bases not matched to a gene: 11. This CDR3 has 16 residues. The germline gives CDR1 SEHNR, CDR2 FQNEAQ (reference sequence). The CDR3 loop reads CASSLGELSGGDEQFF. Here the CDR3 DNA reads TGTGCCAGCAGCTTAGGAGAACTATCGGGAGGTGATGAGCAGTTCTTC.

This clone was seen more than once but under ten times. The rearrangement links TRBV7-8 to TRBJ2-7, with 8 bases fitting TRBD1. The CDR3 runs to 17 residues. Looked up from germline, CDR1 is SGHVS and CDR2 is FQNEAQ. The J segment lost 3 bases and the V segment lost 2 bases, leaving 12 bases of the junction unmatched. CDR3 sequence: CASSLILGQALHYEQYF. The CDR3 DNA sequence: TGTGCCAGCAGCTTAATCTTGGGACAGGCTCTTCACTACGAGCAGTACTTC. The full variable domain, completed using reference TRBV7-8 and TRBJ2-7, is GAGVSQSPRYKVAKRGQDVALRCDPISGHVSLFWYQQALGQGPEFLTYFQNEAQLDKSGLPSDRFFAERPEGSVSTLKIQRTQQEDSAVYLCASSLILGQALHYEQYFGPGTRLTVT.

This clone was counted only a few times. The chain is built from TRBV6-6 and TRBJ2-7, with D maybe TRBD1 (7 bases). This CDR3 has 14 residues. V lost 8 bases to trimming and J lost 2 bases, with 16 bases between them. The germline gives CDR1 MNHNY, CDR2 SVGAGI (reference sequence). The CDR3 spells CASGGTDITYEQYF. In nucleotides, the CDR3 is TGTGCCAGCGGGGGGACAGACATAACCTACGAGCAGTACTTC.

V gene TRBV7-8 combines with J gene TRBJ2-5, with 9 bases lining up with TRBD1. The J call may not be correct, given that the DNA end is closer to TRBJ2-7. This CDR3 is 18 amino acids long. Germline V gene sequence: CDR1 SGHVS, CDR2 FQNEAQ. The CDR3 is CASSLSPPGQGVTYEQYF. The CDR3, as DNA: TGTGCCAGCAGCTTATCTCCCCCGGGACAGGGAGTCACCTACGAGCAGTACTTC.

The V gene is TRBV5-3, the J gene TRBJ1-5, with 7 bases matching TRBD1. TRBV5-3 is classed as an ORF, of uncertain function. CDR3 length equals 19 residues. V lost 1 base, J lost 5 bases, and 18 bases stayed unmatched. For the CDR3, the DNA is TGTGCCAGAAGCTTGATCGACAGGGACCGTGGGCGGCGGGATCAGCCCCAGCATTTT. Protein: CARSLIDRDRGRRDQPQHF.

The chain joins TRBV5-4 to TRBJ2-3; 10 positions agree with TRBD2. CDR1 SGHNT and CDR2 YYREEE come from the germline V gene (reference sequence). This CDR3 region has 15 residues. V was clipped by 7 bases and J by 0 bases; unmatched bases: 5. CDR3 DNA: TGTGCCAGCGGACGGGGACTAGCGAGCACAGATACGCAGTATTTT. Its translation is CASGRGLASTDTQYF.

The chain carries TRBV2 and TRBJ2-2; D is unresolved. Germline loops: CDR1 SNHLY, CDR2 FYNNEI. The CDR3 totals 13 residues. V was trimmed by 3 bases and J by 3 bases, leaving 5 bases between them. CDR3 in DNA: TGTGCCAGCAGTGAGGGCTACACCGGGGAGCTGTTTTTT. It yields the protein CASSEGYTGELFF.

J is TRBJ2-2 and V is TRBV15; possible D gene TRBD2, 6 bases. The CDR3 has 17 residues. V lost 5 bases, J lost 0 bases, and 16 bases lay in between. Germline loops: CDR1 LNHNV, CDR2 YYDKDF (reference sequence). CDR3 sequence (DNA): TGTGCCACCAGCGGGCTCGGCGGGATCACGAACACCGGGGAGCTGTTTTTT. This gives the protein CATSGLGGITNTGELFF.

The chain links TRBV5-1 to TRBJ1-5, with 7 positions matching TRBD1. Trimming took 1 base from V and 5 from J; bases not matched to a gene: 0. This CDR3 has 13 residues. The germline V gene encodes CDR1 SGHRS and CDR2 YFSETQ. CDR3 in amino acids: CASSLTGDQPQHF. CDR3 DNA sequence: TGCGCCAGCAGCTTGACAGGGGATCAGCCCCAGCATTTT.

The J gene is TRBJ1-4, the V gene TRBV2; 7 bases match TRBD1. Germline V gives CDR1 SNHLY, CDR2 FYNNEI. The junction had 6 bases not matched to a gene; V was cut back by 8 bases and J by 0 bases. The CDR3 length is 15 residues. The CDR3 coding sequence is TGTGCCAGCGTGGACAGGTCCACAACTAATGAAAAACTGTTTTTT. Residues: CASVDRSTTNEKLFF.

The CDR3 loop reads CASSRTRTNTEAFF. The CDR3 DNA is TGTGCCAGCAGCCGGACAAGAACGAACACTGAAGCTTTCTTT. The chain uses TRBV7-6 and TRBJ1-1, with a possible D match to TRBD1 (5 bases). Germline CDR1 and CDR2: SGHVS and FNYEAQ. Trimming removed 5 bases from V and 1 base from J, with 11 bases in between. The CDR3 extends over 14 amino acids.

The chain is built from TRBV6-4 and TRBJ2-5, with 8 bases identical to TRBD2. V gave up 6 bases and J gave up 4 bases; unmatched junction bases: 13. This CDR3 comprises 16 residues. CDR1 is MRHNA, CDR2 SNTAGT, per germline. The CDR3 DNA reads TGTGCCAGCAGCCCAGGCCAAGCGGGAGAGGGAGAGACCCAGTACTTC. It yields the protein CASSPGQAGEGETQYF.

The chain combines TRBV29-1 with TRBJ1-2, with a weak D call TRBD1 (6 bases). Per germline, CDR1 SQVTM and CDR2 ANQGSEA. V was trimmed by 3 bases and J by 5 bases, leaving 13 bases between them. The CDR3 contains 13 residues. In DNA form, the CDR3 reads TGCAGCGTTGACACAGGGTCGGAGTATGGCTACACCTTC. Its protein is CSVDTGSEYGYTF.

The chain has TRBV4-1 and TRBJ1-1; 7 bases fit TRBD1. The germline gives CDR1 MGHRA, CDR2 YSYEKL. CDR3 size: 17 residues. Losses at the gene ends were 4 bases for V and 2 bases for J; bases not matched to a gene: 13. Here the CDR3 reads CASSLRRAGQRNTEAFF. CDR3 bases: TGCGCCAGCAGCCTCAGAAGGGCGGGACAGAGAAACACTGAAGCTTTCTTT.

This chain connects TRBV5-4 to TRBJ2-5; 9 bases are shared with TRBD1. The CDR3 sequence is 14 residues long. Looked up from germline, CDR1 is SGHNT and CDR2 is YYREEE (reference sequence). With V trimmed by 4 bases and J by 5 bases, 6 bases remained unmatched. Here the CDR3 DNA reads TGTGCCAGCAGCATCCCGACAGGGGGGGAGACCCAGTACTTC. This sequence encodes CASSIPTGGETQYF.

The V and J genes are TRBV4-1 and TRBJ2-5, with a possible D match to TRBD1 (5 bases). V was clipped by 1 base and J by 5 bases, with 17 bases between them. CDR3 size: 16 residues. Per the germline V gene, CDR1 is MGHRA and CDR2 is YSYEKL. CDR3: CASSQVSGIILETQYF. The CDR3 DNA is TGCGCCAGCAGCCAAGTTTCAGGGATTATATTGGAGACCCAGTACTTC.

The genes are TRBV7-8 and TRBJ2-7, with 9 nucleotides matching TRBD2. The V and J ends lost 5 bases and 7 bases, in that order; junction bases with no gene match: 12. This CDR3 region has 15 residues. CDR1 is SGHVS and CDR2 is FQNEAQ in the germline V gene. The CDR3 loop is CASSAASGISEEQYF. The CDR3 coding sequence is TGTGCCAGCAGCGCGGCTAGCGGGATTTCGGAAGAGCAGTACTTC.

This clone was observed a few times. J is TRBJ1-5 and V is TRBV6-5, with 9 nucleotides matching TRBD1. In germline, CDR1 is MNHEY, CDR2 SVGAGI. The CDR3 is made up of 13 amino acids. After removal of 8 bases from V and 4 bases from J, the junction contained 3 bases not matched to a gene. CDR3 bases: TGTGCCAGCGGACAGGGGAAAAATCAGCCCCAGCATTTT. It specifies CASGQGKNQPQHF.

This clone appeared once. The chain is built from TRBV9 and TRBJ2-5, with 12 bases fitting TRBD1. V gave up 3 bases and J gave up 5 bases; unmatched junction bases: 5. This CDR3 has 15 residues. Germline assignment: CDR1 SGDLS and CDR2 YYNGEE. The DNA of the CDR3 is TGTGCCAGCAGCGGGGGACAGGGGGCCAGGGAGACCCAGTACTTC. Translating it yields CASSGGQGARETQYF.

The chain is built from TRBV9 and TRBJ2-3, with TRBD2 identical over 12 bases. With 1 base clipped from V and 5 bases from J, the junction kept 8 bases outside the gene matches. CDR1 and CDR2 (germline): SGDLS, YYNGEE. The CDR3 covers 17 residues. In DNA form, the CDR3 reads TGTGCCAGCAGCGTAAAACTAGCGGGGGGCCTCCAAGATACGCAGTATTTT. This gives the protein CASSVKLAGGLQDTQYF.